The entry below describes one T cell receptor (beta chain). Its antigen is not known. Use of 60 Vbeta and 13 Jbeta primers characterized the PCR. The table came from immunoSEQ multiplex PCR; TCRdb's copy has only in-frame clones and leaves some out. The table has approximately 210,000 clones, 80% to 85% seen once. The trim removed 1 base at V and 3 bases at J, leaving 5 bases unmatched. Germline V lookup: CDR1 SGHTA, CDR2 FQGNSA. CDR3 size: 15 residues. This record comes from a study of cytomegalovirus exposure and HLA in healthy donors. General study results and limits: Further analysis, carried out later, found HLA-associated TCR beta chains more clonally expanded than equally common other chains.

This sequence was found in a woman aged 40 to 55 in good health and CMV-seronegative. The J gene is TRBJ2-7, the V gene TRBV7-2; 8 nucleotides align to TRBD1. Sequencing was done on a sample of PBMCs. The CDR3, as DNA: TGTGCCAGCAGCTTAGGTACAGGGGGACTCTACGAGCAGTACTTC. Protein product: CASSLGTGGLYEQYF.